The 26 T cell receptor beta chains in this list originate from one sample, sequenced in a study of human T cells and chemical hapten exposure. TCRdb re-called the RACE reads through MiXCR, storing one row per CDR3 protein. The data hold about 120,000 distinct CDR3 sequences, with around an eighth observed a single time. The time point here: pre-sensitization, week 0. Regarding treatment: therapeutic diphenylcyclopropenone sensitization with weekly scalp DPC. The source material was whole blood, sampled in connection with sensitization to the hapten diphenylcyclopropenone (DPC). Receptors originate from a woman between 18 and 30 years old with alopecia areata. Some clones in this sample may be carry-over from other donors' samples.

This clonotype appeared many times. The CDR3 is CASSTGDNEQFF. The CDR3 nucleotides read TGTGCCAGCAGCACAGGGGATAATGAGCAGTTCTTC. The chain recombines TRBV7-9 with TRBJ2-1, with 7 bases identical to TRBD1. V lost 5 bases to trimming and J lost 7 bases; unmatched junction nucleotides: 2. Germline V CDR1 and CDR2: SEHNR, FQNEAQ (reference sequence). There are 12 residues in the CDR3.

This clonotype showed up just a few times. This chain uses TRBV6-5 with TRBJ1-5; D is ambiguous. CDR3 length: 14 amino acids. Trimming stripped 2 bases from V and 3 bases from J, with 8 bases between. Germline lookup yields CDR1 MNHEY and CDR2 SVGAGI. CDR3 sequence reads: CASSYDGVNQPQHF. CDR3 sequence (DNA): TGTGCCAGCAGTTACGATGGGGTCAATCAGCCCCAGCATTTT.

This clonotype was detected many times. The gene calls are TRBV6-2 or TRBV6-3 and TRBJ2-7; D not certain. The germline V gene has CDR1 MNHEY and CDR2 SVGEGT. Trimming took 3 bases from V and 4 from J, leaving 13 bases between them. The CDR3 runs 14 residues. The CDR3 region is CASSYFGFGYEQYF. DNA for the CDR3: TGTGCCAGCAGTTATTTCGGGTTTGGTTACGAGCAGTACTTC.

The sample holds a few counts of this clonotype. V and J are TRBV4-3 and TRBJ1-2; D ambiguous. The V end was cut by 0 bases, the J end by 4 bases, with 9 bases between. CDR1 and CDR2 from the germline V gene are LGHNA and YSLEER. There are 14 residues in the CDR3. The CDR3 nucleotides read TGCGCCAGCAGCCAAGATTGGAGGACCTATGGCTACACCTTC. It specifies CASSQDWRTYGYTF.

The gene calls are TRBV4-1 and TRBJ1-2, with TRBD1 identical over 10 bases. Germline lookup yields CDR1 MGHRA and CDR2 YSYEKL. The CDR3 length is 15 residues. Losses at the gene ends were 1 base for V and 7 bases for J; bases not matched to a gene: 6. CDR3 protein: CASSQGRQGARGYTF. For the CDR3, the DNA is TGCGCCAGCAGCCAAGGCCGACAGGGGGCGCGTGGCTACACCTTC.

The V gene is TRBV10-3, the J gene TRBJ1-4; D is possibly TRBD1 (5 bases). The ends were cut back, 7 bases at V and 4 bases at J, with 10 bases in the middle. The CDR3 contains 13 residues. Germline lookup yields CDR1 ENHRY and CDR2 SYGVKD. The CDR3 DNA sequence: TGTGCCATCAAGGCAGGGAGTAATGAAAAACTGTTTTTT. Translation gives CAIKAGSNEKLFF.

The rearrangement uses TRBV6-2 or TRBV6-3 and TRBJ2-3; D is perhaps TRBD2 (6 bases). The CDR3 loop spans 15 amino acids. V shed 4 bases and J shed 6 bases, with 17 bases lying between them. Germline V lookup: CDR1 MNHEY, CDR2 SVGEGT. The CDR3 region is CASSSRGVVADTQYF. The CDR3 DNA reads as TGTGCCAGCAGTTCCCGCGGGGTAGTTGCGGATACGCAGTATTTT.

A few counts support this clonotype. This CDR3 is CASSQEATPGQVLFSGANVLTF. The CDR3, as DNA: TGCGCCAGCAGCCAAGAGGCCACCCCGGGACAGGTCCTCTTCTCTGGGGCCAACGTCCTGACTTTC. This chain joins TRBV4-1 and TRBJ2-6; TRBD1 aligns across 8 bases. The V gene end was trimmed by 0 bases and the J gene end by 0 bases; junction bases not matched to a gene: 16. Looked up from germline, CDR1 is MGHRA and CDR2 is YSYEKL. The CDR3 has 22 residues.

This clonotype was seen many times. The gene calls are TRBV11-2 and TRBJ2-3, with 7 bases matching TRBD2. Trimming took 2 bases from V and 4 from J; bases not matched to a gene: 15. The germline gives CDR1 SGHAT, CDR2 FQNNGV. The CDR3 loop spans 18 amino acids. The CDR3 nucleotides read TGTGCCAGCAGCTTAATAGGTCTAGCGGAATCGTTCCCAGATACGCAGTATTTT. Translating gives CASSLIGLAESFPDTQYF. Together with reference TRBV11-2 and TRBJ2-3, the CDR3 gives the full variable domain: EAGVAQSPRYKIIEKRQSVAFWCNPISGHATLYWYQQILGQGPKLLIQFQNNGVVDDSQLPKDRFSAERLKGVDSTLKIQPAKLEDSAVYLCASSLIGLAESFPDTQYFGPGTRLTVL.

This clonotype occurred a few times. The CDR3 loop reads CASGGSQESYGYTF. DNA for the CDR3: TGCGCCAGCGGGGGAAGTCAAGAGAGCTATGGCTACACCTTC. The chain joins TRBV10-2 to TRBJ1-2; D possibly corresponds to TRBD1 (5 bases). CDR1 is WSHSY and CDR2 is SAAADI in the germline V gene. The ends were cut back, 8 bases at V and 4 bases at J, with 17 bases in the middle. This CDR3 comprises 14 residues.

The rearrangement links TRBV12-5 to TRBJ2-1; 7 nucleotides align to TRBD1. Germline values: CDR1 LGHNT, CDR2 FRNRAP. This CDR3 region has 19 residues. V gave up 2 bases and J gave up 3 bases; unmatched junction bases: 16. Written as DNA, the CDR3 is TGTGCTAGTGGTTTGACCACCCAACTTATAGGGGGCCTCTACAATGAGCAGTTCTTC. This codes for CASGLTTQLIGGLYNEQFF.

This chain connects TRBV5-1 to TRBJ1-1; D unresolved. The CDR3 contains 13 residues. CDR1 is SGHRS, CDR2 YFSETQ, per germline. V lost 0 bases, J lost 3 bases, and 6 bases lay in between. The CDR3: CASSLEVYTEAFF. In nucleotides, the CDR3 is TGCGCCAGCAGCTTGGAGGTATACACTGAAGCTTTCTTT.

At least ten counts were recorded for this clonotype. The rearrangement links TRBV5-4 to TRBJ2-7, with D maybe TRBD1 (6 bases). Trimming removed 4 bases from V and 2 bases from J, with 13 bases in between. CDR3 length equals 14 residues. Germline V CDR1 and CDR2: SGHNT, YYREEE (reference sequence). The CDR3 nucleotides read TGTGCCAGCAGCCGAGACAGGAACACCTACGAGCAGTACTTC. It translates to CASSRDRNTYEQYF.

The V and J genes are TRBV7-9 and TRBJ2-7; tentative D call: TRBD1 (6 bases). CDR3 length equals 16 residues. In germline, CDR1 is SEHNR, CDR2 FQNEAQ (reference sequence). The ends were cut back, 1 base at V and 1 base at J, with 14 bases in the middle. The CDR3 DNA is TGTGCCAGCAGCTTAGTTGTTATGGGGGCATCCTACGAGCAGTACTTC. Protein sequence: CASSLVVMGASYEQYF.

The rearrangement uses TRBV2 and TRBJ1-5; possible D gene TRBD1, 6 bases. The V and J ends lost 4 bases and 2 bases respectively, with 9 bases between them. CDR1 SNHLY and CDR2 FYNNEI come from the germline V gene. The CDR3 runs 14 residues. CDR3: CASSAPGGNQPQHF. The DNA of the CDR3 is TGTGCCAGCAGTGCTCCAGGGGGCAATCAGCCCCAGCATTTT. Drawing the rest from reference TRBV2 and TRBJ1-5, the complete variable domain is EPEVTQTPSHQVTQMGQEVILRCVPISNHLYFYWYRQILGQKVEFLVSFYNNEISEKSEIFDDQFSVERPDGSNFTLKIRSTKLEDSAMYFCASSAPGGNQPQHFGDGTRLSIL.

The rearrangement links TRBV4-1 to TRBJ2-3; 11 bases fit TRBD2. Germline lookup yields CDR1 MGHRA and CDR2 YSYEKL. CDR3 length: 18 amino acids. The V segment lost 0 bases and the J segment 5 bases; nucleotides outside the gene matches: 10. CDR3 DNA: TGCGCCAGCAGCCAAGATGAGGCCATAGCGGGGGGGCGAGATACGCAGTATTTT. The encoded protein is CASSQDEAIAGGRDTQYF.

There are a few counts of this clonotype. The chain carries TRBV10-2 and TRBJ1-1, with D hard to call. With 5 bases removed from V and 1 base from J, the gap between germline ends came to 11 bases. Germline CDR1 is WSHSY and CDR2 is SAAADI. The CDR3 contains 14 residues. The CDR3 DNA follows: TGCGCCAGCAGTTACATTCGGGGGAACACTGAAGCTTTCTTT. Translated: CASSYIRGNTEAFF.

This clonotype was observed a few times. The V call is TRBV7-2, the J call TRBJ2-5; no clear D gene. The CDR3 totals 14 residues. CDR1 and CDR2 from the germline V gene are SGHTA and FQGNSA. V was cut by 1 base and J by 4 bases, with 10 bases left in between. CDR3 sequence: CASSLGFGAETQYF. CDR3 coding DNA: TGTGCCAGCAGCTTAGGGTTTGGAGCAGAGACCCAGTACTTC. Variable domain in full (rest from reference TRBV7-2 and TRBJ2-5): GAGVSQSPSNKVTEKGKDVELRCDPISGHTALYWYRQSLGQGLEFLIYFQGNSAPDKSGLPSDRFSAERTGGSVSTLTIQRTQQEDSAVYLCASSLGFGAETQYFGPGTRLLVL.

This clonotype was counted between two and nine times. Written as DNA, the CDR3 is TGCGCCAGCAGCCACGGAAAGAGGAGGACGGGGGAAGCTTTCTTT. Protein: CASSHGKRRTGEAFF. The genes are TRBV4-3 and TRBJ1-1, with unresolved D. CDR3 length: 15 residues. The V and J ends lost 3 bases and 8 bases respectively, with 19 bases between them. CDR1 LGHNA and CDR2 YSLEER come from the germline V gene.

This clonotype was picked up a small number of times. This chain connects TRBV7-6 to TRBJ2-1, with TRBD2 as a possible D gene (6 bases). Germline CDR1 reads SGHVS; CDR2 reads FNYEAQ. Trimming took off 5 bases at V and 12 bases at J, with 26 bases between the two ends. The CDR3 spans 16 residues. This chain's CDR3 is CASSPVGGVGTMSQFF. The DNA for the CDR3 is TGTGCCAGCAGCCCGGTGGGCGGGGTCGGAACAATGTCGCAGTTCTTC.

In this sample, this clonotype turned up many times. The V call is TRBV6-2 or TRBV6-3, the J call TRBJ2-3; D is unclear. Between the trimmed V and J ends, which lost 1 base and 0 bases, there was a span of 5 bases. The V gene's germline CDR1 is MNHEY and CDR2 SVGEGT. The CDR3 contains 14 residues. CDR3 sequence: CASSYFVSTDTQYF. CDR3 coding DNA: TGTGCCAGCAGTTACTTCGTGAGCACAGATACGCAGTATTTT.

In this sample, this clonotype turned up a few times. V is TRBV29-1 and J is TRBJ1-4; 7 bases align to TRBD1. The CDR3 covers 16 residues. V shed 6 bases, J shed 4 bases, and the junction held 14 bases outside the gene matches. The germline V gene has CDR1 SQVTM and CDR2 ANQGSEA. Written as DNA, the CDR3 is TGCAGCGTGGCGAAAGGTCCAGGGGGTGGTAATGAAAAACTGTTTTTT. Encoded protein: CSVAKGPGGGNEKLFF.

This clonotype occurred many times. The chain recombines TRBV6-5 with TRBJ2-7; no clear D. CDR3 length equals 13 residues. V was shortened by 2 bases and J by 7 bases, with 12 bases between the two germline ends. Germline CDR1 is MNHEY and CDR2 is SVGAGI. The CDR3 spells CASSYTTLEEQYF. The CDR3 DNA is TGTGCCAGCAGTTACACGACTTTGGAAGAGCAGTACTTC.

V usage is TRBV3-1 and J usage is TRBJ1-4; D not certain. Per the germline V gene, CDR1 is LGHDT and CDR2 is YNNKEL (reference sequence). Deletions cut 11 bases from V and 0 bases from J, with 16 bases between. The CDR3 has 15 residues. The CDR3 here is CASSLSLATNEKLFF. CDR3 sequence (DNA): TGTGCCTCCTCACTGTCACTCGCAACTAATGAAAAACTGTTTTTT. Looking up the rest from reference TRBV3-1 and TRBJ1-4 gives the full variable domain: DTAVSQTPKYLVTQMGNDKSIKCEQNLGHDTMYWYKQDSKKFLKIMFSYNNKELIINETVPNRFSPKSPDKAHLNLHINSLELGDSAVYFCASSLSLATNEKLFFGSGTQLSVL.

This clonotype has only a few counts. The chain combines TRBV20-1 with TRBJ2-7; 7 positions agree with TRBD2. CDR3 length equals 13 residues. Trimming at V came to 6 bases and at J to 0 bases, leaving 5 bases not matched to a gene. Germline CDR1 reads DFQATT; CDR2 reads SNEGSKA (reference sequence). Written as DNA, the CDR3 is TGCAGTGCCGGGAGGACAAGCTCCTACGAGCAGTACTTC. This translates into CSAGRTSSYEQYF.

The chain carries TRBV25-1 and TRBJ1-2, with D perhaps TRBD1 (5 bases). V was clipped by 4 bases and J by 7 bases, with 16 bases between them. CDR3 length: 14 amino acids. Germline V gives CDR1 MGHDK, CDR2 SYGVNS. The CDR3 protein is CASSGQPQGGGYTF. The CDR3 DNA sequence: TGTGCCAGCAGTGGACAACCGCAGGGCGGTGGCTACACCTTC.